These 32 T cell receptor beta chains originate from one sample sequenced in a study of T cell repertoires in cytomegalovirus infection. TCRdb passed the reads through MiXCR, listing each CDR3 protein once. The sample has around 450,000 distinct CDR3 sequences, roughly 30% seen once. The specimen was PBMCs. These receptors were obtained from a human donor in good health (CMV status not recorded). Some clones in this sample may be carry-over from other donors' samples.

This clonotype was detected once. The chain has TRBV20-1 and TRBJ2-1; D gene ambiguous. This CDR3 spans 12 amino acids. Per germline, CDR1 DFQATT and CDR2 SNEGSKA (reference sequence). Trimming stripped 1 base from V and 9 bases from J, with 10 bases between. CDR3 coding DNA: TGCAGTGCTAGAGTCCCTCCGGCTGAGCAGTTCTTC. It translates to CSARVPPAEQFF.

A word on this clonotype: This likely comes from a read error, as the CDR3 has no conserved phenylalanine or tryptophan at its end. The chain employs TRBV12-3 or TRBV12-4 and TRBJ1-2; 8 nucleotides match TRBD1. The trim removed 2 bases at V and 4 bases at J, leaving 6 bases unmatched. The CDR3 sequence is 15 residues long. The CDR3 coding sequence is TGTGCCAGCAGTTTAAGGGCAGGGGGCTTCTATGGCTACACCTTA. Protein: CASSLRAGGFYGYTL.

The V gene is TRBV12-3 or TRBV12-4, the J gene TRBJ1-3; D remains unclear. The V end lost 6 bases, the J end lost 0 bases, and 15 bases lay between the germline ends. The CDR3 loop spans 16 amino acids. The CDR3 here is CASSPFQDLSGNTIYF. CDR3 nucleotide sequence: TGTGCCAGCAGCCCCTTCCAGGATCTCTCTGGAAACACCATATATTTT.

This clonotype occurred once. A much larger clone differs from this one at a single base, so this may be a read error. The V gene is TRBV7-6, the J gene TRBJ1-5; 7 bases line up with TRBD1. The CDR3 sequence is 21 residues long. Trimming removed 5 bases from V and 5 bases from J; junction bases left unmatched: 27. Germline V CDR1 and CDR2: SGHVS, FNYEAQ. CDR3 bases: TGTGCCAGCAGCCCTTGCCCCCTCATTAGCGCGGGGACAGCCACTTATCAGCCCCAGCATTTT. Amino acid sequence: CASSPCPLISAGTATYQPQHF. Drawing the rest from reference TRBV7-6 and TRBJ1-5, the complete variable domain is GAGVSQSPRYKVTKRGQDVALRCDPISGHVSLYWYRQALGQGPEFLTYFNYEAQQDKSGLPNDRFSAERPEGSISTLTIQRTEQRDSAMYRCASSPCPLISAGTATYQPQHFGDGTRLSIL.

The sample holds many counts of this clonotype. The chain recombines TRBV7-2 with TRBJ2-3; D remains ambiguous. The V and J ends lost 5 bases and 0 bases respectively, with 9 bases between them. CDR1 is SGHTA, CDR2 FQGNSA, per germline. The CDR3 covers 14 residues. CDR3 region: CASSPRRSTDTQYF. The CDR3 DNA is TGTGCCAGCAGCCCAAGACGGAGCACAGATACGCAGTATTTT.

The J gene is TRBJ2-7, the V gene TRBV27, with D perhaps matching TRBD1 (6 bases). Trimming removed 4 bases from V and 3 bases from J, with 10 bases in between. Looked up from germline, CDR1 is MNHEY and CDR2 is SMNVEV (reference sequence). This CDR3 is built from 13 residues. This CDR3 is CASSWDMGYEQYF. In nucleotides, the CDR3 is TGTGCCAGCAGTTGGGACATGGGCTACGAGCAGTACTTC.

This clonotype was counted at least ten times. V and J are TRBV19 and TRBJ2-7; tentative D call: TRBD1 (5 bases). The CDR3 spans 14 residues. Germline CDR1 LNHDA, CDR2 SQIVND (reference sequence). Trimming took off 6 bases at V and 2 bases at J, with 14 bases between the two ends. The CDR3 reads CASSPGRGTYEQYF. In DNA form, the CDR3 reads TGTGCCAGTAGCCCTGGTAGGGGTACCTACGAGCAGTACTTC.

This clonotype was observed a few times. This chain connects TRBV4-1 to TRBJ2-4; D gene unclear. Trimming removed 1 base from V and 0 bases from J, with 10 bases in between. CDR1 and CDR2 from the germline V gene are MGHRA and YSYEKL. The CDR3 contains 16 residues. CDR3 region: CASSQVGALAKNIQYF. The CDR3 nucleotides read TGCGCCAGCAGCCAAGTCGGAGCACTAGCCAAAAACATTCAGTACTTC.

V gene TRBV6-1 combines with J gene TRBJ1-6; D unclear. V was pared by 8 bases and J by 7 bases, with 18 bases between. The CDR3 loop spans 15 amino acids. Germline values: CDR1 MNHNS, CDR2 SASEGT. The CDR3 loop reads CASVPAGSQNSPLHF. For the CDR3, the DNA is TGTGCCAGCGTGCCGGCAGGCAGTCAGAATTCACCCCTCCACTTT.

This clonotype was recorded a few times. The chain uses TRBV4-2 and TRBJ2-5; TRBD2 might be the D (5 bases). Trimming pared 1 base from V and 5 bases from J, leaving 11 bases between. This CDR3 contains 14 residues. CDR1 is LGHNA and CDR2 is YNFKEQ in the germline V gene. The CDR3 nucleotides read TGTGCCAGCAGCCAAGTGGTAGCGCGCGAGACCCAGTACTTC. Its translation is CASSQVVARETQYF.

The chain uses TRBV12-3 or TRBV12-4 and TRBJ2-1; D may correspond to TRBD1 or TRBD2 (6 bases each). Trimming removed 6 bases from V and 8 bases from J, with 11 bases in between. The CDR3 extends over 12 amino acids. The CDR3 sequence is CASSRGPHEQFF. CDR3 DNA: TGTGCCAGCAGCCGGGGGCCACATGAGCAGTTCTTC.

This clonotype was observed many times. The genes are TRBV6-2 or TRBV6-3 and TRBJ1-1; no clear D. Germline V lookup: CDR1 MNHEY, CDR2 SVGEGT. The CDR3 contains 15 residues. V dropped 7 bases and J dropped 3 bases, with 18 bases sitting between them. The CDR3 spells CASKIHEGRDTEAFF. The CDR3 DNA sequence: TGTGCCAGCAAAATACACGAAGGAAGGGACACTGAAGCTTTCTTT.

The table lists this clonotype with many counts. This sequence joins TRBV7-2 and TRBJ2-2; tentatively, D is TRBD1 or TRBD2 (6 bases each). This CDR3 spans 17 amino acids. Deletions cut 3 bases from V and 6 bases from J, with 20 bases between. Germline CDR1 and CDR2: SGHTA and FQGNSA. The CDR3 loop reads CASSFPVTGRPAGELFF. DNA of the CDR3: TGTGCCAGCAGCTTCCCCGTCACAGGGAGGCCCGCCGGGGAGCTGTTTTTT.

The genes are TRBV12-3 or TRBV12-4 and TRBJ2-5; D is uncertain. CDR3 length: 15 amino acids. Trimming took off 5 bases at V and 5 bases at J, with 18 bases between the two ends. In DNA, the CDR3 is TGTGCCAGCAGTCTTCGACGGTCCGTGGCGGAGACCCAGTACTTC. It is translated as CASSLRRSVAETQYF.

For the CDR3, the DNA is TGTGCCACCAGCAGAGACCCCGCGGGGAGCAACGAGCAGTACTTC. Amino acid sequence: CATSRDPAGSNEQYF. V and J are TRBV15 and TRBJ2-7; D possibly corresponds to TRBD2 (6 bases). Trimming shortened V by 0 bases and J by 5 bases, and 14 bases separated the two germline ends. The CDR3 is 15 amino acids. The V gene's germline CDR1 is LNHNV and CDR2 YYDKDF (reference sequence).

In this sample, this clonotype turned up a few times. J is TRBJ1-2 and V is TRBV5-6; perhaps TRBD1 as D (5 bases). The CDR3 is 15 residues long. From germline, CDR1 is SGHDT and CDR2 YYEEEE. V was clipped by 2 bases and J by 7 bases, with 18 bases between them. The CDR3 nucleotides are TGTGCCAGCAGCTTAGCGGGGCCCAGCCGAAGTGGCTACACCTTC. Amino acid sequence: CASSLAGPSRSGYTF.

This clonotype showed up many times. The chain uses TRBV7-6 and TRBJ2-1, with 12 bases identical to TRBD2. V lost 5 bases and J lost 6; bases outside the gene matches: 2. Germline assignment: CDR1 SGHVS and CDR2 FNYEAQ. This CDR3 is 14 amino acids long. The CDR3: CASSQGLAGNEQFF. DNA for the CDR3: TGTGCCAGCAGCCAGGGACTAGCGGGCAATGAGCAGTTCTTC.

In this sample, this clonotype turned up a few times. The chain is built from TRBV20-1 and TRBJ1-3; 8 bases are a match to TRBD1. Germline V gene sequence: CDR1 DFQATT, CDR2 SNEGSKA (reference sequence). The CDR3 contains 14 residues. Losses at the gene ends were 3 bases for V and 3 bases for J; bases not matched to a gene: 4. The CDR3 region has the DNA TGCAGTGCTAGGCCCAGGGGGCTTGGAAACACCATATATTTT. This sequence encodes CSARPRGLGNTIYF.

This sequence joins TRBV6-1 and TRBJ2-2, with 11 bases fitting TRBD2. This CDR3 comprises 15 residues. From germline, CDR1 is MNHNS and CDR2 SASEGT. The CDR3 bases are TGTTCCTCGGCCCTTAGCGGGGGGGCAACCGGGGAGCTGTTTTTT. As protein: CSSALSGGATGELFF.

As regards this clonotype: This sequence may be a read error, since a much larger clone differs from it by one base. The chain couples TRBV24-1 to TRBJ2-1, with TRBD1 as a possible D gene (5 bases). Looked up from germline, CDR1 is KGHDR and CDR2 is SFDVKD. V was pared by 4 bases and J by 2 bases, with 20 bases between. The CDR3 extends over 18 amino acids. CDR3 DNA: TGTGCCACCAGTGACTATAAAAGAGTGGGGCGGACCTACAATGAGCAGTTCTTC. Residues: CATSDYKRVGRTYNEQFF.

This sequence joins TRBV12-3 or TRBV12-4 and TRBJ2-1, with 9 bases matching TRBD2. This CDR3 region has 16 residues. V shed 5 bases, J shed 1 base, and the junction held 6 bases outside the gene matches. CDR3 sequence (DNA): TGTGCCAGCAGTCCGGGAGCGGGGGGATCCTACAATGAGCAGTTCTTC. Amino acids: CASSPGAGGSYNEQFF.

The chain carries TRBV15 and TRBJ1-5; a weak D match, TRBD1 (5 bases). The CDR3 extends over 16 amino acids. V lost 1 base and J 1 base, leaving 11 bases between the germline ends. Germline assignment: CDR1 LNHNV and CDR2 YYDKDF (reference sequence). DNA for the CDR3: TGTGCCACCAGCAGAGCCCAGGGCAGCAGCAATCAGCCCCAGCATTTT. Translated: CATSRAQGSSNQPQHF. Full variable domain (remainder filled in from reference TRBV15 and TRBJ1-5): DAMVIQNPRYQVTQFGKPVTLSCSQTLNHNVMYWYQQKSSQAPKLLFHYYDKDFNNEADTPDNFQSRRPNTSFCFLDIRSPGLGDTAMYLCATSRAQGSSNQPQHFGDGTRLSIL.

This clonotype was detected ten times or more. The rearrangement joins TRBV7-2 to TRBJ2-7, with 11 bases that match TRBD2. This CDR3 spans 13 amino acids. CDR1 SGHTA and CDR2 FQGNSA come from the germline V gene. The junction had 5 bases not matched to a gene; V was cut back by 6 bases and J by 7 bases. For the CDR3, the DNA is TGTGCCAGCAGGCTTCTAGCGGGGGGTGAGCAGTACTTC. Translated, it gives CASRLLAGGEQYF.

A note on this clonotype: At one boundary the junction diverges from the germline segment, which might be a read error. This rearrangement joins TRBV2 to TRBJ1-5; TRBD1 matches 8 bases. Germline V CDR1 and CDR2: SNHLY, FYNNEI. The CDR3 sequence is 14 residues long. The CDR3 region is CASNEGQGYQPQHF. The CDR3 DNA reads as TGTGCCAGCAATGAAGGACAGGGCTATCAGCCCCAGCATTTT. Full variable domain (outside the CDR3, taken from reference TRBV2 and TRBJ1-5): EPEVTQTPSHQVTQMGQEVILRCVPISNHLYFYWYRQILGQKVEFLVSFYNNEISEKSEIFDDQFSVERPDGSNFTLKIRSTKLEDSAMYFCASNEGQGYQPQHFGDGTRLSIL.

CDR3 in amino acids: CASNGQGAHTGELFF. CDR3 nucleotides: TGTGCCAGCAACGGACAGGGGGCTCACACCGGGGAGCTGTTTTTT. This rearrangement joins TRBV6-5 to TRBJ2-2; 11 nucleotides agree with TRBD1. Germline CDR1 reads MNHEY; CDR2 reads SVGAGI. The CDR3 covers 15 residues. V was pared by 7 bases and J by 3 bases, with 4 bases of the junction left unmatched.

In nucleotides, the CDR3 is TGTGCCAGCAGCCGAGGGGGATCCTATAATGAAAAACTGTTTTTT. The encoded protein is CASSRGGSYNEKLFF. The chain links TRBV14 to TRBJ1-4; D is perhaps TRBD1 (6 bases). Deletions cut 4 bases from V and 4 bases from J, with 13 bases between. CDR1 SGHDN and CDR2 FVKESK come from the germline V gene. This CDR3 has 15 amino acids. The variable domain in full, completed from reference TRBV14 and TRBJ1-4, reads EAGVTQFPSHSVIEKGQTVTLRCDPISGHDNLYWYRRVMGKEIKFLLHFVKESKQDESGMPNNRFLAERTGGTYSTLKVQPAELEDSGVYFCASSRGGSYNEKLFFGSGTQLSVL.

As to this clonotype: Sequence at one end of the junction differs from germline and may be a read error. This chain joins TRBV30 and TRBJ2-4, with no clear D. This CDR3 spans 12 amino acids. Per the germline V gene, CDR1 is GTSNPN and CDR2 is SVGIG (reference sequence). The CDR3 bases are TGTGCCTGGAATCTAGAGTCCAACATTCAGTCCTTC. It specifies CAWNLESNIQSF.

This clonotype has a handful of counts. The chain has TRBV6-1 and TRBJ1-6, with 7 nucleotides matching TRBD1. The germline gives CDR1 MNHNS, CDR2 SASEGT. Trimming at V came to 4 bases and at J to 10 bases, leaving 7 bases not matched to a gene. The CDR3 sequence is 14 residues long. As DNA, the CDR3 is TGTGCCAGCAGTGGACAGGGATCGGGATCACCCCTCCACTTT. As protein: CASSGQGSGSPLHF.

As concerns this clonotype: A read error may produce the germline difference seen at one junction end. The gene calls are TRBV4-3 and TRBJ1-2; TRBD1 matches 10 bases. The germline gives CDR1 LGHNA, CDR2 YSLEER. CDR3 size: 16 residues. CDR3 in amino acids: CASSQDFRTGGDGSRF. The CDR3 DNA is TGCGCCAGCAGCCAAGACTTTCGGACAGGGGGAGATGGCTCCCGCTTC.

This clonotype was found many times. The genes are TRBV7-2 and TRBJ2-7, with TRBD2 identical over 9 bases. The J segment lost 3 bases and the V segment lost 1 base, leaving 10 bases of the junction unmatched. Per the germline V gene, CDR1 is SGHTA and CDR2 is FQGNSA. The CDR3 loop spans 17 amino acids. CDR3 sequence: CASSLEGVGLAFYEQYF. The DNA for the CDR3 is TGTGCCAGCAGCTTAGAAGGGGTAGGACTAGCGTTCTACGAGCAGTACTTC.

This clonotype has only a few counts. The chain's CDR3 is CASRATGTGETYEQYF. Written as DNA, the CDR3 is TGTGCCAGCAGGGCAACCGGGACAGGGGAAACCTACGAGCAGTACTTC. The V call is TRBV6-1, the J call TRBJ2-7; 10 nucleotides line up with TRBD1. The CDR3 spans 16 residues. Germline CDR1 is MNHNS and CDR2 is SASEGT. Trimming took 6 bases from V and 2 from J; bases not matched to a gene: 10.

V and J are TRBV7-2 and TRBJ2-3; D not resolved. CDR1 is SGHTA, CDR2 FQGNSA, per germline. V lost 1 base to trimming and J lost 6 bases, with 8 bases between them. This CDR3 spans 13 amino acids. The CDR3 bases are TGTGCCAGCAGCTTAGTAGGAATGGATACGCAGTATTTT. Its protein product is CASSLVGMDTQYF.